The 3 T cell receptor beta chains below were found in one sample sequenced in a study of T cells in women clearing cervical HPV infection. TCRdb's copy holds only in-frame clones and misses some; the assay was immunoSEQ multiplex PCR. This sample lists about 24,000 clones; its ten largest clones have roughly 5.9%. Sequencing used blood buffy coat. The receptors derive from a woman aged 18 to 69 with a cervical HPV16 infection that either progressed to CIN3+ or cleared (not recorded which).

Concerning this clone itself: The missing CDR3 end, 3 residues past where the read stops, is filled in from the germline J gene. The chain combines TRBV11-1 with TRBJ2-7; weak D call: TRBD1 (5 bases). This CDR3 comprises 15 residues. Germline CDR1 and CDR2: SGHAT and FQDESV (reference sequence). V was trimmed by 2 bases and J by 3 bases, leaving 14 bases between them. The CDR3 protein is CASSLQQVRSYEQYF. The CDR3 DNA, read in part, is TGTGCCAGCAGCTTACAACAGGTCAGGAGCTACGAG.

A word on this clone: The CDR3 goes on 3 residues after the read ends, and that part is filled in from the germline J gene. The gene calls are TRBV5-4 and TRBJ2-3; D may be TRBD2 (6 bases). Trimming pared 4 bases from V and 5 bases from J, leaving 14 bases between. The CDR3 totals 14 residues. Germline V gene sequence: CDR1 SGHNT, CDR2 YYREEE (reference sequence). CDR3 DNA, as far as it was read: TGTGCCAGCAGCGCTGTTCTTAGCGGAGATACG. Protein: CASSAVLSGDT. The complete CDR3 sequence is CASSAVLSGDTQYF.

As for this clone: With the read ending 3 residues before the CDR3 end, the germline J gene is used to fill in that end. The V gene is TRBV19, the J gene TRBJ2-3, with TRBD2 matching over 14 bases. The CDR3 loop spans 20 amino acids. V gave up 6 bases and J gave up 4 bases; unmatched junction bases: 18. Germline V lookup: CDR1 LNHDA, CDR2 SQIVND (reference sequence). CDR3 DNA (partial): TGTGCCAGTAGCACACGACGTTTAATACCGGGACTAGCGGGGGCAGATACG. Protein sequence: CASSTRRLIPGLAGADT. The CDR3 in full is CASSTRRLIPGLAGADTQYF.